Each of the 32 T cell receptor beta chains below was sequenced from the same sample in a study of early T cells in non-severe SARS-CoV-2 infection. MiXCR, run by TCRdb on the 5' RACE reads, gives a single entry per CDR3 protein. This sample yields 50,000 to 80,000 distinct CDR3 sequences, of which over 4% are seen a single time; just under 5% belongs to the top ten. The sequenced sample consisted of whole blood. The source is an adult who was a healthcare worker with PCR-confirmed SARS-CoV-2 infection or an uninfected control (not recorded which).

This chain links TRBV19 with TRBJ2-1; the match to TRBD1 covers 7 bases. After removal of 5 bases from V and 6 bases from J, the junction contained 7 bases not matched to a gene. In germline, CDR1 is LNHDA, CDR2 SQIVND (reference sequence). The CDR3 is 14 amino acids. DNA of the CDR3: TGTGCCAGTAGTCTGACAGGGTATGGCAATGAGCAGTTCTTC. Its protein product is CASSLTGYGNEQFF.

The chain uses TRBV9 and TRBJ2-3, with 13 bases aligning to TRBD2. The CDR3 extends over 18 amino acids. Germline CDR1 SGDLS, CDR2 YYNGEE. V gave up 3 bases and J gave up 3 bases; unmatched junction bases: 10. CDR3 in amino acids: CASSGGLAGASNTDTQYF. The CDR3 DNA reads TGTGCCAGCAGCGGTGGACTAGCGGGGGCGAGTAATACAGATACGCAGTATTTT. The variable domain in full, with the rest retrieved from reference TRBV9 and TRBJ2-3, is DSGVTQTPKHLITATGQRVTLRCSPRSGDLSVYWYQQSLDQGLQFLIQYYNGEERAKGNILERFSAQQFPDLHSELNLSSLELGDSALYFCASSGGLAGASNTDTQYFGPGTRLTVL.

This clonotype was found many times. The chain combines TRBV5-1 with TRBJ2-1; D tentatively reads TRBD1 or TRBD2 (6 bases each). Trimming pared 0 bases from V and 12 bases from J, leaving 19 bases between. Germline loops: CDR1 SGHRS, CDR2 YFSETQ. This CDR3 is built from 15 residues. The CDR3 spells CASSLVLGGIVGQFF. The CDR3 region has the DNA TGCGCCAGCAGCTTGGTTTTAGGGGGGATTGTAGGGCAGTTCTTC.

This clonotype was counted at least ten times. This chain connects TRBV28 to TRBJ1-5; a weak D match, TRBD1 (5 bases). The CDR3 extends over 18 amino acids. Germline CDR1 and CDR2: MDHEN and SYDVKM. The V end lost 4 bases, the J end lost 0 bases, and 19 bases lay between the germline ends. In DNA form, the CDR3 reads TGTGCCAGCAGTTCCGGGACCGGGCGGGTATATAGCAATCAGCCCCAGCATTTT. Translation: CASSSGTGRVYSNQPQHF.

This clonotype has at least ten counts. The gene calls are TRBV5-1 and TRBJ2-1; a weak D match, TRBD2 (5 bases). The CDR3 covers 12 residues. Germline V CDR1 and CDR2: SGHRS, YFSETQ. Trimming cost V 3 bases and J 14 bases, with 15 bases left between them. In DNA, the CDR3 is TGCGCCAGCAGCTCCCCCCTTCAGGAGGAGTTCTTC. Protein sequence: CASSSPLQEEFF.

Ten or more counts support this clonotype. The rearrangement uses TRBV7-2 and TRBJ1-2; D unresolved. The CDR3 consists of 14 residues. Germline-derived CDR1 and CDR2 are SGHTA and FQGNSA. The ends were cut back, 2 bases at V and 7 bases at J, with 14 bases in the middle. The CDR3 sequence: CASSLFLGQFGYTF. CDR3 bases: TGTGCCAGCAGCTTATTCCTGGGTCAATTTGGCTACACCTTC.

Of note for this clonotype: Just one base apart from a much larger clone, this may be a read error. J is TRBJ2-3 and V is TRBV6-2 or TRBV6-3, with no clear D. The CDR3 contains 13 residues. Germline CDR1 MNHEY, CDR2 SVGEGT. CDR3 bases: TGTGCCTGCAGAATACTCAGCACAGATACGCAGTATTTT. As protein: CACRILSTDTQYF.

The V call is TRBV29-1, the J call TRBJ1-1; D call uncertain. This CDR3 spans 12 amino acids. Germline-derived CDR1 and CDR2 are SQVTM and ANQGSEA. Trimming removed 5 bases at V and 3 bases at J, with 10 bases between. This chain's CDR3 is CSVRSIDTEAFF. For the CDR3, the DNA is TGCAGCGTTCGGAGCATCGACACTGAAGCTTTCTTT.

In its sample, this clonotype was seen a few times. The chain couples TRBV20-1 to TRBJ2-4; unclear D gene. Germline loops: CDR1 DFQATT, CDR2 SNEGSKA (reference sequence). This CDR3 is built from 15 residues. With 2 bases removed from V and 0 bases from J, the gap between germline ends came to 11 bases. CDR3 DNA: TGCAGTGCTAGACAGTCCCTACTAGCCAAAAACATTCAGTACTTC. Residues: CSARQSLLAKNIQYF.

This clonotype has just a few counts. V usage is TRBV18 and J usage is TRBJ2-7; D remains ambiguous. In germline, CDR1 is KGHSH, CDR2 LQKENI. V gave up 3 bases and J gave up 5 bases, with 14 bases separating them. The CDR3 sequence is 14 residues long. CDR3 sequence: CASSPRTWANEQYF. The CDR3 nucleotides are TGTGCCAGCTCACCTCGGACGTGGGCAAACGAGCAGTACTTC.

In regard to this clonotype: One end of the junction fails to match germline, which may point to a read error. The chain joins TRBV6-2 or TRBV6-3 to TRBJ2-7; D gene ambiguous. Germline CDR1 reads MNHEY; CDR2 reads SVGEGT. There are 14 residues in the CDR3. This chain's CDR3 is CAGSYSLGWHEQYF. For the CDR3, the DNA is TGTGCCGGCAGTTACTCCCTAGGGTGGCACGAGCAGTACTTC.

In this sample, this clonotype turned up many times. This sequence joins TRBV2 and TRBJ2-2; D perhaps matches TRBD1 (5 bases). Germline V lookup: CDR1 SNHLY, CDR2 FYNNEI. With 5 bases removed from V and 7 bases from J, the gap between germline ends came to 11 bases. The CDR3 extends over 13 amino acids. CDR3 sequence: CASSRQGNGELFF. The DNA for the CDR3 is TGTGCCAGCAGTCGGCAGGGCAACGGGGAGCTGTTTTTT.

The sample holds a few counts of this clonotype. The chain links TRBV20-1 to TRBJ2-7; perhaps D is TRBD1 or TRBD2 (5 bases each). This CDR3 has 15 amino acids. The germline V gene has CDR1 DFQATT and CDR2 SNEGSKA (reference sequence). V shed 6 bases and J shed 3 bases, with 21 bases lying between them. CDR3 region: CSATYPGRNNYEQYF. The CDR3 DNA reads as TGCAGTGCGACTTACCCGGGACGGAATAACTACGAGCAGTACTTC.

Many counts were recorded for this clonotype. The chain carries TRBV10-3 and TRBJ2-7, with unresolved D. V was shortened by 3 bases and J by 1 base, with 7 bases between the two germline ends. The CDR3 consists of 13 residues. The V gene's germline CDR1 is ENHRY and CDR2 SYGVKD. The chain's CDR3 is CAISDRISYEQYF. The CDR3 DNA sequence: TGTGCCATCAGTGATAGGATTTCCTACGAGCAGTACTTC.

Notes on this clonotype: Its ends do not fully match the called genes, so a read error is possible. The chain carries TRBV7-2 and TRBJ2-7, with unresolved D. Germline CDR1 is SGHTA and CDR2 is FQGNSA. The CDR3 consists of 11 residues. The CDR3 spells CASSFSSEQYF. The DNA for the CDR3 is TGTGCCAGCAGCTTTTCCTCCGAGCAGTACTTC.

About this clonotype itself: One base away lies a much larger clone, so this may be a sequencing read error. The chain is built from TRBV12-3 or TRBV12-4 and TRBJ2-1; no firm D call. V was clipped by 1 base and J by 8 bases, with 12 bases between them. This CDR3 spans 14 amino acids. This chain's CDR3 is CASSLVSENDEQFF. As DNA, the CDR3 is TGTGCCAGCAGTTTAGTCAGCGAGAACGATGAGCAGTTCTTC.

V and J are TRBV7-8 and TRBJ2-7; tentatively, D is TRBD2 (6 bases). This CDR3 has 15 residues. Trimming took off 3 bases at V and 4 bases at J, with 16 bases between the two ends. Germline-derived CDR1 and CDR2 are SGHVS and FQNEAQ. The chain's CDR3 is CASSLGRESSYEQYF. The DNA for the CDR3 is TGTGCCAGCAGCTTGGGACGGGAGTCAAGTTACGAGCAGTACTTC.

This clonotype was counted only a few times. The gene calls are TRBV2 and TRBJ2-3, with D perhaps given as TRBD1 or TRBD2 (5 bases each). Germline CDR1 reads SNHLY; CDR2 reads FYNNEI. The CDR3 is 13 residues long. Deletions cut 2 bases from V and 9 bases from J, with 12 bases between. The CDR3 region has the DNA TGTGCCAGCAGTGAACAGGGACGAGGGACGCAGTATTTT. It encodes CASSEQGRGTQYF.

This clonotype was counted at least ten times. The chain recombines TRBV7-9 with TRBJ2-2; the D call may be TRBD1 or TRBD2 (5 bases each). Trimming left V 5 bases short and J 7 bases short, with 11 bases between. This CDR3 region has 13 residues. Germline lookup yields CDR1 SEHNR and CDR2 FQNEAQ (reference sequence). The CDR3 loop reads CASSPVGDGELFF. CDR3 in DNA: TGTGCCAGCAGCCCGGTGGGGGACGGGGAGCTGTTTTTT.

This clonotype was seen a few times. A much bigger clone sits one base away, suggesting this may be a read error. The rearrangement links TRBV5-5 to TRBJ2-2; D ambiguous. The CDR3 is 12 residues long. Germline V gene sequence: CDR1 SGHKS, CDR2 YYEKEE (reference sequence). The V end lost 3 bases, the J end lost 2 bases, and 2 bases lay between the germline ends. The chain's CDR3 is CASSSNTGELFF. The CDR3 coding sequence is TGTGCCAGCAGCTCTAACACCGGGGAGCTGTTTTTT.

This clonotype showed up just a few times. This chain links TRBV6-1 with TRBJ2-7; TRBD1 matches at 8 bases. The CDR3 loop spans 14 amino acids. Germline CDR1 reads MNHNS; CDR2 reads SASEGT. V gave up 0 bases and J gave up 6 bases; unmatched junction bases: 4. The CDR3 region has the DNA TGTGCCAGCAGTGAAGCGGGGGACAGGTCCGAGCAGTACTTC. Encoded protein: CASSEAGDRSEQYF.

The chain employs TRBV12-3 or TRBV12-4 and TRBJ1-1; D ambiguous. Trimming removed 1 base at V and 0 bases at J, with 6 bases between. The CDR3 loop spans 14 amino acids. The CDR3 loop is CASSLVRMNTEAFF. The CDR3 nucleotides are TGTGCCAGCAGTTTAGTACGGATGAACACTGAAGCTTTCTTT.

This clonotype was picked up a small number of times. This chain connects TRBV12-3 or TRBV12-4 to TRBJ1-1; D unclear. The ends were cut back, 1 base at V and 1 base at J, with 7 bases in the middle. The CDR3 length is 14 residues. For the CDR3, the DNA is TGTGCCAGCAGTTTAGGTTCGTGGAACACTGAAGCTTTCTTT. Residues: CASSLGSWNTEAFF.

This clonotype was found a few times. V is TRBV12-3 or TRBV12-4 and J is TRBJ1-2, with D perhaps matching TRBD1 (5 bases). With 3 bases removed from V and 7 bases from J, the gap between germline ends came to 18 bases. The CDR3 length is 15 residues. The CDR3 nucleotides are TGTGCCAGCAGTTTCACCGGGGCAGCCCGCGGTGGCTACACCTTC. It is translated as CASSFTGAARGGYTF.

This clonotype was observed at least ten times. The chain joins TRBV2 to TRBJ2-7; D is perhaps TRBD2 (5 bases). Germline V lookup: CDR1 SNHLY, CDR2 FYNNEI. Trimming took 2 bases from V and 7 from J, leaving 6 bases between them. This CDR3 spans 11 amino acids. The CDR3 is CASSESGEQYF. CDR3 bases: TGTGCCAGCAGTGAATCGGGGGAGCAGTACTTC.

This clonotype was recorded many times. J is TRBJ2-1 and V is TRBV20-1; 13 nucleotides align to TRBD2. Germline V lookup: CDR1 DFQATT, CDR2 SNEGSKA (reference sequence). CDR3 length: 14 amino acids. The V and J ends lost 3 bases and 7 bases, in that order; junction bases with no gene match: 3. Here the CDR3 reads CSASRTSGRNEQFF. The DNA for the CDR3 is TGCAGTGCTAGCAGGACTAGCGGGAGAAATGAGCAGTTCTTC.

This clonotype was observed at least ten times. This chain joins TRBV20-1 and TRBJ2-7, with unresolved D. CDR1 and CDR2 (germline): DFQATT, SNEGSKA (reference sequence). Trimming took off 0 bases at V and 4 bases at J, with 16 bases between the two ends. The CDR3 extends over 15 amino acids. CDR3 bases: TGCAGTGCTAGAGATGGTGCGCAGATTACTTACGAGCAGTACTTC. Protein: CSARDGAQITYEQYF.

This clonotype has more than one count but fewer than ten. The chain couples TRBV20-1 to TRBJ1-4; weak D call: TRBD1 (6 bases). In germline, CDR1 is DFQATT, CDR2 SNEGSKA (reference sequence). V shed 2 bases and J shed 2 bases, with 6 bases lying between them. The length of the CDR3 is 13 residues. The CDR3 coding sequence is TGCAGTGCTAGAACAGGGACTAATGAAAAACTGTTTTTT. The encoded protein is CSARTGTNEKLFF.

This clonotype was observed a few times. The chain recombines TRBV12-3 or TRBV12-4 with TRBJ2-5; 9 bases agree with TRBD1. V shed 5 bases, J shed 3 bases, and the junction held 7 bases outside the gene matches. The length of the CDR3 is 15 residues. The CDR3 DNA sequence: TGTGCCAGCAGTCCTCCGGGACAGGGAGAAGAGACCCAGTACTTC. Translation: CASSPPGQGEETQYF.

The V gene is TRBV7-9, the J gene TRBJ1-1; TRBD1 might be the D (6 bases). CDR1 and CDR2 from the germline V gene are SEHNR and FQNEAQ (reference sequence). Between the trimmed V and J ends, which lost 1 base and 3 bases, there was a span of 15 bases. The CDR3 is 16 amino acids. The CDR3: CASSLDNRVEDTEAFF. In DNA form, the CDR3 reads TGTGCCAGCAGCTTAGACAACAGGGTAGAGGACACTGAAGCTTTCTTT.

The V and J genes are TRBV6-5 and TRBJ2-2; 8 bases are a match to TRBD2. The germline V gene has CDR1 MNHEY and CDR2 SVGAGI. With V trimmed by 2 bases and J by 4 bases, 6 bases remained unmatched. There are 16 residues in the CDR3. CDR3 sequence reads: CASSYPAGAGTGELFF. CDR3 nucleotide sequence: TGTGCCAGCAGTTACCCAGCGGGAGCGGGCACCGGGGAGCTGTTTTTT.

CDR3 DNA sequence: TGTGCCAGCAGCTCCCGCCGGGCTATCGGGCGGGCTGATGAGCAGTTCTTC. Translated, it gives CASSSRRAIGRADEQFF. The chain employs TRBV5-5 and TRBJ2-1, with a possible D match to TRBD2 (5 bases). Per the germline V gene, CDR1 is SGHKS and CDR2 is YYEKEE (reference sequence). There are 17 residues in the CDR3. Trimming took 3 bases from V and 8 from J, leaving 24 bases between them.